At least ten counts were recorded for the clone carrying this TCR beta chain. TCRdb itself ran the PCR reads through MiXCR, one entry per CDR3 protein. The sample lists about 640,000 distinct CDR3 sequences, less than 20% occurring once. The CDR3 length is 15 residues. V lost 1 base and J lost 6; bases outside the gene matches: 1. The germline gives CDR1 LGHNT, CDR2 FRNRAP. This entry is derived from a study of molecular identifiers for immune sequencing clone quantification. V is TRBV12-5 and J is TRBJ1-6; TRBD1 aligns across 9 bases. The receptor's source is a human donor in good health. Some libraries in this study had Jurkat cell RNA spiked in. The specimen was naive CD8+ T cells from blood, with Jurkat cell RNA spiked in. Subset reported: FACS-sorted CD8+CD4-CCR7+CD45RA+ naive T cells. The CDR3 reads CASGLEDRGNSPLHF. The CDR3 DNA reads TGTGCTAGTGGTTTGGAGGACAGGGGTAATTCACCCCTCCACTTT. Based on the CDR3 plus reference TRBV12-5 and TRBJ1-6, the full variable domain is DARVTQTPRHKVTEMGQEVTMRCQPILGHNTVFWYRQTMMQGLELLAYFRNRAPLDDSGMPKDRFSAEMPDATLATLKIQPSEPRDSAVYFCASGLEDRGNSPLHFGNGTRLTVT.